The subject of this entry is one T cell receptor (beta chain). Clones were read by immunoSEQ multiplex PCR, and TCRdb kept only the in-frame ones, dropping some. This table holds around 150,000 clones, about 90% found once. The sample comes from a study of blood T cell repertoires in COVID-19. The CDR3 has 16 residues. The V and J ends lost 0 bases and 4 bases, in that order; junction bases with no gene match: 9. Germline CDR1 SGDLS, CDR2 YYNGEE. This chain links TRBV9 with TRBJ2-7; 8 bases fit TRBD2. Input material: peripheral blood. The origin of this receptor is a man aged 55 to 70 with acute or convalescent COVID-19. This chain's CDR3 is CASSVGASGRLYEQYF. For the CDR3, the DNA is TGTGCCAGCAGCGTAGGGGCTAGCGGGCGACTTTACGAGCAGTACTTC.